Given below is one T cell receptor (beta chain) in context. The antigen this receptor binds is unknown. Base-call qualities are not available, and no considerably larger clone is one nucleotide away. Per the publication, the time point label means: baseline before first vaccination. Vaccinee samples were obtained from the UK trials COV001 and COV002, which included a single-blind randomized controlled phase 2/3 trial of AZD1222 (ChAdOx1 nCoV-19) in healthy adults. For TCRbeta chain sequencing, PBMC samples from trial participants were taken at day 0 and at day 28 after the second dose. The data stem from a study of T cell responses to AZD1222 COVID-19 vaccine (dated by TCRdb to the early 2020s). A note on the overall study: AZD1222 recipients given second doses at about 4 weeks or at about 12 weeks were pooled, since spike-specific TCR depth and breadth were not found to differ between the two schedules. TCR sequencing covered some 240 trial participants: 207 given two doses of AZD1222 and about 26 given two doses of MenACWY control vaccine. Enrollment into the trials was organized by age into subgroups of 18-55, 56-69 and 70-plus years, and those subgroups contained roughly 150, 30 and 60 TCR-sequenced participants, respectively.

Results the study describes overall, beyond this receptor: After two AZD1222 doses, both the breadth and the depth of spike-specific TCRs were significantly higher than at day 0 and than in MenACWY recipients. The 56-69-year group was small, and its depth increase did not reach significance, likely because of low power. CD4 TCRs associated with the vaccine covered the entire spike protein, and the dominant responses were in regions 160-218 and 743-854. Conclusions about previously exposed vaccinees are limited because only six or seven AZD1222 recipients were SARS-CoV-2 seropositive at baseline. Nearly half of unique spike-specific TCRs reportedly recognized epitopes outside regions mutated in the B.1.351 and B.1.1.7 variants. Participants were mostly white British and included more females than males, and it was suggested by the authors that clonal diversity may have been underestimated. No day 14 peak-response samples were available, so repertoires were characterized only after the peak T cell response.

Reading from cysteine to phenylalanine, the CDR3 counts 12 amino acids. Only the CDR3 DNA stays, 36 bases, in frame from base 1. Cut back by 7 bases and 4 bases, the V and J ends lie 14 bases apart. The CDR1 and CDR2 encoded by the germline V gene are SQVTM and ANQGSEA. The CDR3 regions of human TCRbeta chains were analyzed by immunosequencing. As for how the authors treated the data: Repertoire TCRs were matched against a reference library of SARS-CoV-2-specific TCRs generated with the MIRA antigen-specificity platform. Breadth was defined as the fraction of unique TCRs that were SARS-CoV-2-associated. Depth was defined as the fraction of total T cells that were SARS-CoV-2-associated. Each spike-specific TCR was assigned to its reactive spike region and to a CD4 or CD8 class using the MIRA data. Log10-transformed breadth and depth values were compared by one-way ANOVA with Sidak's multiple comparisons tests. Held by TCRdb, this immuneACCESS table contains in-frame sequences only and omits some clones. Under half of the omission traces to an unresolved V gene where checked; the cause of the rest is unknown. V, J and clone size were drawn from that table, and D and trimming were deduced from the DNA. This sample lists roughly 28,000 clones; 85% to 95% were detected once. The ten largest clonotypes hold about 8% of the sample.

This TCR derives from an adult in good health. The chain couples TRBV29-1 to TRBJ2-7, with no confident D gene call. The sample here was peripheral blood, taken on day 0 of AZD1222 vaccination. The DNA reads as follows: TGCAGCGCTCGATTGGTAGATTACGAGCAGTACTTC. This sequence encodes CSARLVDYEQYF.